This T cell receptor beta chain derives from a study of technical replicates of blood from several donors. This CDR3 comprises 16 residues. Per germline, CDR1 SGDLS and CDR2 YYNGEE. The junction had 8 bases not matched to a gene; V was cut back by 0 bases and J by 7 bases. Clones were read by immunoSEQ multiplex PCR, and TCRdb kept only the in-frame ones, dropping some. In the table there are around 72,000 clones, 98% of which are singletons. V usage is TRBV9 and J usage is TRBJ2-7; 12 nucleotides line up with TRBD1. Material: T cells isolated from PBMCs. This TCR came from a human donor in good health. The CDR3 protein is CASSVGWGQGASEQYF. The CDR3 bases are TGTGCCAGCAGCGTAGGCTGGGGACAGGGGGCGTCGGAGCAGTACTTC.